This TCR beta chain was obtained from a study of blood T cell repertoires in COVID-19. Study as a whole: Italy, Spain and the United States were the sources of the convalescent and acute COVID-19 samples. T cells, B-cell-depleted T cells, or PBMCs provided the cDNA or gDNA that served as material.

This CDR3 has 15 amino acids. J lost 3 bases, V lost 5 bases, and 6 bases had no gene match. Looked up from germline, CDR1 is SGHTA and CDR2 is FQGNSA. Sequencing was performed with immunoSEQ multiplex PCR; in TCRdb, only in-frame clones are kept and a portion is missing. The repertoire holds around 70,000 clones, with around three quarters as singletons. The sample was peripheral blood. This TCR was recovered from a human donor in a cohort sampled during active COVID-19. The chain employs TRBV7-2 and TRBJ2-7; 11 positions agree with TRBD1. CDR3 sequence (DNA): TGTGCCAGCAGCGGTACCGGGACAGGGGGCTACGAGCAGTACTTC. Its translation: CASSGTGTGGYEQYF.